This TCR beta chain is from a study of cytomegalovirus exposure and HLA in healthy donors. 13 Jbeta primers and 60 Vbeta primers were used for the PCR. TCRdb keeps only in-frame clones here, not all; method: immunoSEQ multiplex PCR. This repertoire shows just over 80,000 clones, 78% found once; its top ten account for over 4.5%. Study observations and caveats: Most of the TCR beta V segments (in an earlier analysis) were productive either about 87% or about 30% of the time.

On this clone: The antigen is undetermined.

Sequencing used PBMCs. The receptor's source is a man in his late teens or twenties in good health and CMV-seropositive.

CDR3 residues: CASSMSPGNTIYF. The CDR3 nucleotides are TGTGCCAGTAGTATGAGTCCTGGAAACACCATATATTTT. The V call is TRBV19, the J call TRBJ1-3; D is ambiguous. V lost 3 bases and J lost 2, with 5 bases in between. Germline CDR1 is LNHDA and CDR2 is SQIVND (reference sequence). The CDR3 contains 13 residues.